Listed below are T cell receptor beta chains from one sample, sequenced in a study of blood T cell repertoires in COVID-19. Repertoires were generated with immunoSEQ multiplex PCR, while TCRdb's copy carries only in-frame clones and drops some. Among about 45,000 clones listed, roughly 82% were seen once. The sequenced material came from peripheral blood. The receptors were gathered from a human donor in a cohort sampled during active COVID-19. Each CDR3 is given with its conserved first and last residue. Fields, in order: D gene, V gene, J gene, clone size, CDR3 protein, CDR3 DNA. D genes are given only for firm matches. Not all rows give a size; the values are once, few, many and, for expanded clones, a class.

TRBD2	TRBV27	TRBJ2-5	-	CASSLEAGTSGRETQYF	TGTGCCAGCAGTTTGGAAGCCGGGACTAGCGGGAGAGAGACCCAGTACTTC
TRBD1	TRBV3-1/TRBV3-2	TRBJ2-7	few	CASSPGTGIYEQYF	TGTGCCAGCAGCCCAGGGACAGGGATCTACGAGCAGTACTTC
-	TRBV9	TRBJ2-6	-	CASSPQASAGVVLTF	TGTGCCAGCAGCCCCCAAGCTAGCGCCGGGGTCGTCCTGACTTTC
-	TRBV7-2	TRBJ2-5	-	CASSLLYGETQYF	TGTGCCAGCAGCCTCCTGTACGGAGAGACCCAGTACTTC
-	TRBV11-3	TRBJ2-3	few	CASSPGLPNSPDTQYF	TGTGCCAGCAGCCCGGGACTCCCCAACTCCCCAGATACGCAGTATTTT
TRBD1	TRBV5-1	TRBJ2-5	-	CASRRGTGVQETQYF	TGCGCCAGCAGGAGAGGGACAGGGGTGCAAGAGACCCAGTACTTC
TRBD1	TRBV18	TRBJ1-5	-	CASSPTGGNQPQHF	TGTGCCAGCTCACCCACAGGGGGGAATCAGCCCCAGCATTTT
-	TRBV6-1	TRBJ1-4	-	CASSDQGVGKLFF	TGTGCCAGCAGTGATCAGGGCGTAGGGAAACTGTTTTTT
-	TRBV3-1/TRBV3-2	TRBJ2-7	-	CASSPVTRTYEQYF	TGTGCCAGCAGCCCGGTCACTAGGACCTACGAGCAGTACTTC
TRBD2	TRBV18	TRBJ2-1	-	CASSPTSGSYNEQFF	TGTGCCAGCTCACCCACTAGCGGGAGCTACAATGAGCAGTTCTTC
TRBD1	TRBV28	TRBJ2-6	-	CASSSGGQGAPGANVLTF	TGTGCCAGCAGCTCCGGGGGACAGGGGGCCCCTGGGGCCAACGTCCTGACTTTC
-	TRBV25-1	TRBJ2-7	-	CASSQGGADSYEQYF	TGTGCCAGCAGCCAGGGGGGCGCCGATTCCTACGAGCAGTACTTC
-	TRBV9	TRBJ2-5	few	CASSVAQQETQYF	TGTGCCAGCAGCGTAGCACAGCAAGAGACCCAGTACTTC
-	TRBV6-5	TRBJ1-1	-	CASSSSARTTNTEAFF	TGTGCCAGCAGTTCCTCGGCCCGCACCACGAACACTGAAGCTTTCTTT
TRBD2	TRBV18	TRBJ2-5	-	CASQTSGKETQYF	TGTGCCAGCCAGACTAGCGGCAAAGAGACCCAGTACTTC
-	TRBV9	TRBJ2-3	-	CASSLAISTDTQYF	TGTGCCAGCAGCCTAGCCATCAGCACAGATACGCAGTATTTT
-	TRBV29-1	TRBJ2-7	-	CSGGSTYEQYF	TGCAGCGGGGGTAGTACGTACGAGCAGTACTTC
-	TRBV28	TRBJ1-3	-	CASSLLLSTGSGNTIYF	TGTGCCAGCAGTTTACTCCTTTCGACAGGCTCTGGAAACACCATATATTTT
-	TRBV5-6	TRBJ2-4	-	CASSDVAELAKNIQYF	TGTGCCAGCAGCGACGTAGCGGAACTAGCCAAAAACATTCAGTACTTC
-	TRBV6-4	TRBJ2-3	-	CASSGSGLEADTQYF	TGTGCCAGCAGTGGCTCCGGACTCGAAGCAGATACGCAGTATTTT
-	TRBV25-1	TRBJ1-4	-	CASSEYGATNEKLFF	TGTGCCAGCAGTGAATACGGGGCAACTAATGAAAAACTGTTTTTT
-	TRBV30	TRBJ1-5	once	CAWSGDTHNQPQHF	TGTGCCTGGAGTGGGGACACCCACAATCAGCCCCAGCATTTT
TRBD1	TRBV19	TRBJ2-7	-	CASSLSGTGGAPYEQYF	TGTGCCAGTAGTCTATCCGGGACAGGGGGCGCGCCCTACGAGCAGTACTTC
TRBD2	TRBV18	TRBJ2-3	-	CASSQRTSGRRTDTQYF	TGTGCCAGCTCACAGCGGACTAGCGGGAGGAGGACAGATACGCAGTATTTT
TRBD2	TRBV14	TRBJ2-3	few	CASSQDESGIDTQYF	TGTGCCAGCAGCCAAGATGAGAGCGGGATAGATACGCAGTATTTT
TRBD1	TRBV6-6	TRBJ2-7	-	CASSYPDRGKEQYF	TGTGCCAGCAGTTACCCGGACAGGGGGAAAGAGCAGTACTTC
TRBD1	TRBV5-1	TRBJ1-5	-	CASSLEGGGNQPQHF	TGCGCCAGCAGCTTGGAAGGGGGCGGCAATCAGCCCCAGCATTTT
-	TRBV27	TRBJ2-7	-	CASRATGSYEQYF	TGTGCCAGCAGAGCGACAGGCTCCTACGAGCAGTACTTC
TRBD1	TRBV29-1	TRBJ2-5	-	CSVEGTGLPQETQYF	TGCAGCGTTGAAGGGACAGGCCTACCGCAAGAGACCCAGTACTTC
TRBD1	TRBV6-6	TRBJ1-2	-	CASVRTGVNYGYTF	TGTGCCAGCGTTAGGACAGGGGTCAACTATGGCTACACCTTC
TRBD2	TRBV4-1	TRBJ2-5	-	CASSQQGTSGRQETQYF	TGCGCCAGCAGCCAACAAGGCACTAGCGGGAGACAAGAGACCCAGTACTTC
-	TRBV3-1/TRBV3-2	TRBJ2-7	-	CASSREDRDPYEQYF	TGTGCCAGCAGTCGGGAGGACAGGGACCCCTACGAGCAGTACTTC
-	TRBV7-9	TRBJ1-3	-	CASSLNRGNTIYF	TGTGCCAGCAGCTTGAACAGGGGAAACACCATATATTTT
TRBD2	TRBV7-9	TRBJ2-6	-	CASSLGAGGYGANVLTF	TGTGCCAGCAGCTTAGGAGCGGGAGGGTACGGGGCCAACGTCCTGACTTTC
-	TRBV6-2/TRBV6-3	TRBJ2-3	-	CASSYLQGASTDTQYF	TGTGCCAGCAGTTACCTACAGGGAGCTAGCACAGATACGCAGTATTTT
-	TRBV6-2/TRBV6-3	TRBJ1-2	-	CASSEWGTNYGYTF	TGTGCCAGCAGTGAGTGGGGGACAAACTATGGCTACACCTTC
-	TRBV3-1/TRBV3-2	TRBJ2-1	-	CASSRGYNEQFF	TGTGCCAGCAGCCGCGGGTACAATGAGCAGTTCTTC
TRBD1	TRBV18	TRBJ1-2	-	CASSRQGTNYGYTF	TGTGCCAGCTCTCGACAGGGTACTAACTATGGCTACACCTTC
TRBD2	TRBV19	TRBJ2-2	few	CASSTSGRRTGELFF	TGTGCCAGTAGTACCAGCGGGAGGAGGACCGGGGAGCTGTTTTTT